These 19 T cell receptor beta chains share one sample of origin, sequenced in a study of OX40 agonist ivuxolimab in advanced cancers. This table comes from immunoSEQ multiplex PCR, and its TCRdb copy is limited to in-frame clones, with some not included. The repertoire includes about 70,000 clones, approximately 81% of them detected once, and approximately 1% sits in the top ten. The sequences come from CD4+ or CD8+ T cells sorted from blood, collected in a trial of the OX40 agonist ivuxolimab. These receptors were taken from an adult with an advanced solid tumor such as melanoma, head and neck, liver or kidney cancer.

The genes are TRBV19 and TRBJ1-1; no firm D call. The CDR3 is 13 residues long. Looked up from germline, CDR1 is LNHDA and CDR2 is SQIVND (reference sequence). V was clipped by 3 bases and J by 1 base, with 6 bases between them. CDR3 nucleotide sequence: TGTGCCAGTAGTATGGGCTGGAACACTGAAGCTTTCTTT. Protein product: CASSMGWNTEAFF.

This clone has just one count. The chain employs TRBV6-5 and TRBJ1-2; a weak D match, TRBD1 (5 bases). The germline CDR1 and CDR2 sequences are MNHEY and SVGAGI. The length of the CDR3 is 14 residues. This chain's CDR3 is CGTAGTGRDYGYTF. CDR3 bases: TGTGGTACGGCTGGAACAGGACGGGATTATGGCTACACCTTC.

The J gene is TRBJ2-3, the V gene TRBV11-3, with D possibly TRBD1 on 6 matching bases. The CDR3 is 14 residues long. CDR1 is SGHNT and CDR2 is YENEEA in the germline V gene. Trimming pared 4 bases from V and 2 bases from J, leaving 10 bases between. In DNA form, the CDR3 reads TGTGCCAGCAGCTCCAGGGGTATCACAGATACGCAGTATTTT. Protein: CASSSRGITDTQYF.

This chain uses TRBV7-9 with TRBJ2-2; D is possibly TRBD1 or TRBD2 (5 bases each). V lost 7 bases, J lost 3 bases, and 12 bases lay in between. Germline V gene sequence: CDR1 SEHNR, CDR2 FQNEAQ (reference sequence). This CDR3 is built from 14 residues. The CDR3 coding sequence is TGTGCCAGCACGGCCGGGGCGGACACCGGGGAGCTGTTTTTT. Residues: CASTAGADTGELFF.

The count of this clone is one. It is unclear where the CDR3 begins or ends on the DNA, so no DNA is shown, and the CDR3 is as TCRdb lists it. The chain is built from TRBV7-6 and TRBJ2-3; TRBD1 is taken as the D call from the table, unchecked against the DNA. In germline, CDR1 is SGHVS, CDR2 FNYEAQ. The CDR3 numbers 15 amino acids, ends counted. The CDR3 here is CASSFGPGQGNPQYF.

The CDR3 DNA reads TGTGCCAGCAGCGTAGGCGGGCGGGTCACAGATACGCAGTATTTT. It specifies CASSVGGRVTDTQYF. The rearrangement uses TRBV9 and TRBJ2-3; possibly TRBD2 for D (5 bases). Per the germline V gene, CDR1 is SGDLS and CDR2 is YYNGEE. The CDR3 runs to 15 residues. V lost 0 bases and J 2 bases, leaving 10 bases between the germline ends.

In DNA form, the CDR3 reads TGTGCCAGCTCTCCGGTGCCAAACGGGGTTCTCGAGCAGTACTTC. Translation: CASSPVPNGVLEQYF. This rearrangement joins TRBV9 to TRBJ2-7, with TRBD2 as a possible D gene (5 bases). V was cut by 7 bases and J by 6 bases, with 23 bases left in between. The CDR3 is 15 residues long. Per germline, CDR1 SGDLS and CDR2 YYNGEE.

This clone appeared once. V gene TRBV5-5 combines with J gene TRBJ1-2; D is ambiguous. The CDR3 loop spans 15 amino acids. Germline loops: CDR1 SGHKS, CDR2 YYEKEE (reference sequence). Deletions cut 0 bases from V and 0 bases from J, with 9 bases between. DNA of the CDR3: TGTGCCAGCAGCTTGGAAGGGCCATCTAACTATGGCTACACCTTC. It codes for CASSLEGPSNYGYTF.

This clone occurred once. This chain connects TRBV28 to TRBJ1-5; the D gene is possibly TRBD1 (6 bases). Looked up from germline, CDR1 is MDHEN and CDR2 is SYDVKM. CDR3 length: 14 amino acids. V shed 5 bases and J shed 6 bases, with 14 bases lying between them. The CDR3 spells CASSRTVVRQPQHF. DNA of the CDR3: TGTGCCAGCAGTCGGACAGTGGTACGTCAGCCCCAGCATTTT.

V usage is TRBV5-1 and J usage is TRBJ2-3; no clear D gene. Germline CDR1 is SGHRS and CDR2 is YFSETQ. CDR3 length: 15 amino acids. Deletions cut 2 bases from V and 4 bases from J, with 14 bases between. CDR3 in amino acids: CASSFRQYEADTQYF. The CDR3 DNA reads as TGCGCCAGCAGCTTCCGACAATATGAAGCAGATACGCAGTATTTT.

This clone appeared a few times. This rearrangement joins TRBV6-1 to TRBJ1-6; D not resolved. V was shortened by 5 bases and J by 11 bases, with 10 bases between the two germline ends. Germline loops: CDR1 MNHNS, CDR2 SASEGT. This CDR3 is built from 12 residues. The CDR3 reads CASSPGSPPLHF. CDR3 in DNA: TGTGCCAGCAGTCCGGGCAGCCCACCCCTCCACTTT.

The chain joins TRBV27 to TRBJ2-1, with TRBD2 matching over 7 bases. The CDR3 runs to 18 residues. Germline CDR1 and CDR2: MNHEY and SMNVEV (reference sequence). V was clipped by 5 bases and J by 4 bases; unmatched bases: 17. The CDR3 reads CASSTPRATRGFYNEQFF. CDR3 coding DNA: TGTGCCAGCAGTACTCCCAGGGCGACGCGGGGGTTTTACAATGAGCAGTTCTTC.

The CDR3: CASSLGQKLGGQYF. The CDR3 nucleotides are TGTGCCAGCAGCTTAGGACAGAAATTAGGCGGGCAGTATTTT. V and J are TRBV11-2 and TRBJ2-3, with TRBD1 as a possible D gene (5 bases). Germline CDR1 is SGHAT and CDR2 is FQNNGV. With 1 base removed from V and 11 bases from J, the gap between germline ends came to 16 bases. The CDR3 extends over 14 amino acids. Full variable domain (rest looked up from reference TRBV11-2 and TRBJ2-3): EAGVAQSPRYKIIEKRQSVAFWCNPISGHATLYWYQQILGQGPKLLIQFQNNGVVDDSQLPKDRFSAERLKGVDSTLKIQPAKLEDSAVYLCASSLGQKLGGQYFGPGTRLTVL.

V and J are TRBV28 and TRBJ2-1, with D perhaps matching TRBD1 (5 bases). Trimming shortened V by 8 bases and J by 1 base, and 12 bases separated the two germline ends. The CDR3 runs to 14 residues. CDR1 and CDR2 from the germline V gene are MDHEN and SYDVKM. CDR3 nucleotides: TGTGCCAGCGACAGCTCCGAATCCTACAATGAGCAGTTCTTC. Translating gives CASDSSESYNEQFF.

This clone was observed a single time. This chain connects TRBV6-1 to TRBJ2-5; weak D call: TRBD2 (6 bases). Germline CDR1 MNHNS, CDR2 SASEGT. V lost 5 bases to trimming and J lost 0 bases, with 13 bases between them. CDR3 length equals 15 residues. The CDR3 region has the DNA TGTGCCAGCAGTAGAGTAGCGGAGAACCAAGAGACCCAGTACTTC. Translated, it gives CASSRVAENQETQYF.

V usage is TRBV25-1 and J usage is TRBJ1-2; 7 bases agree with TRBD1. The CDR3 consists of 15 residues. J was trimmed by 5 bases and V by 6 bases; bases with no gene match: 12. The germline V gene has CDR1 MGHDK and CDR2 SYGVNS. CDR3 region: CASSSTMKTGYGYTF. The CDR3, as DNA: TGTGCCAGCAGCTCAACCATGAAGACAGGGTATGGCTACACCTTC.

The gene calls are TRBV6-5 and TRBJ1-2, with a tentative D call TRBD1 (6 bases). Deletions cut 5 bases from V and 8 bases from J, with 18 bases between. Germline lookup yields CDR1 MNHEY and CDR2 SVGAGI. CDR3 length equals 14 residues. The CDR3 loop reads CASSNPGGPRGYTF. In DNA, the CDR3 is TGTGCCAGCAGTAATCCCGGGGGCCCGAGAGGCTACACCTTC.

The rearrangement uses TRBV19 and TRBJ2-4, with 7 bases lining up with TRBD1. Germline-derived CDR1 and CDR2 are LNHDA and SQIVND (reference sequence). V lost 7 bases and J lost 0; bases outside the gene matches: 12. CDR3 size: 17 residues. DNA for the CDR3: TGTGCCAGTAATACTCCGGGGACAGCCATAGCCAAAAACATTCAGTACTTC. Translating it yields CASNTPGTAIAKNIQYF.

V usage is TRBV2 and J usage is TRBJ2-7; D might be TRBD2 (5 bases). Germline V gene lookup returns CDR1 SNHLY and CDR2 FYNNEI. This CDR3 region has 14 residues. With 2 bases removed from V and 3 bases from J, the gap between germline ends came to 11 bases. This CDR3 reads CASSEPGNGYEQYF. The CDR3 DNA sequence: TGTGCCAGCAGTGAACCGGGAAACGGCTACGAGCAGTACTTC.